A single TCR beta chain is shown here with its context. CDR3 length: 17 residues. V was clipped by 1 base and J by 2 bases; unmatched bases: 5. The V gene's germline CDR1 is MNHEY and CDR2 SVGEGT. The data were taken from a study of blood T cell repertoires in COVID-19. At the level of the study: The United States, Italy and Spain provided the acute and convalescent COVID-19 samples. T cells, B-cell-depleted T cells, or PBMCs supplied cDNA or gDNA.

Original processing methods: It was from reference gene primer amplification that nucleated cell counts were estimated. The assay was immunoSEQ multiplex PCR, and TCRdb's table has in-frame clones only and misses some. That table is the source of V, J and clone size, and D and trimming were worked out from the DNA. In the table there are around 110,000 clones, around four fifths of which are singletons. The TCR was taken from a man aged 30 to 39 with acute or convalescent COVID-19. The chain has TRBV6-2 or TRBV6-3 and TRBJ2-6; 7 nucleotides line up with TRBD2. The specimen sequenced was peripheral blood. The CDR3 coding sequence is TGTGCCAGCAGTTACTATAAGGGAGGGCCTGGGGCCAACGTCCTGACTTTC. Translating gives CASSYYKGGPGANVLTF.